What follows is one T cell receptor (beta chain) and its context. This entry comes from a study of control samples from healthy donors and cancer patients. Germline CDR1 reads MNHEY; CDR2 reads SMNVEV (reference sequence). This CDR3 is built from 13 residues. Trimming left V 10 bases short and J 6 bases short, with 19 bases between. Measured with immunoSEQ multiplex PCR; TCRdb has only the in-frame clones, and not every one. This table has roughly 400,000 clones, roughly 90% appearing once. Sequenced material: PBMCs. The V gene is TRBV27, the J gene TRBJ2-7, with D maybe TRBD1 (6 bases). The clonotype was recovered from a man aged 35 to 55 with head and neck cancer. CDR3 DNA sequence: TGTGCCACCAGAGAGGTGGCACAGGGCGAGCAGTACTTC. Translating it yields CATREVAQGEQYF.